One and the same sample provided the 18 T cell receptor beta chains below, sequenced in a study of blood T cell repertoires in COVID-19. Profiled with immunoSEQ multiplex PCR; TCRdb holds only in-frame clones, not every one. The sample holds 300,000 to 450,000 clones; more than 75% are singletons and the top ten take roughly 3.1%. Sequences were obtained from peripheral blood. The receptors shown here come from a human donor in a cohort sampled during active COVID-19.

V and J are TRBV4-2 and TRBJ2-7; 10 bases align to TRBD2. Unmatched junction bases numbered 2, after V lost 1 base and J lost 2 bases. The CDR3 covers 15 residues. CDR1 is LGHNA, CDR2 YNFKEQ, per germline. The CDR3: CASSQVAGGAYEQYF. In DNA, the CDR3 is TGTGCCAGCAGCCAAGTAGCGGGAGGAGCCTACGAGCAGTACTTC.

The rearrangement joins TRBV11-2 to TRBJ2-2; TRBD2 matches at 10 bases. After removal of 5 bases from V and 1 base from J, the junction contained 4 bases not matched to a gene. This CDR3 is built from 16 residues. Germline V gives CDR1 SGHAT, CDR2 FQNNGV. The DNA of the CDR3 is TGTGCCAGCAGCCGCGAGCGGGAGGGGAACACCGGGGAGCTGTTTTTT. The encoded protein is CASSREREGNTGELFF.

Only a few counts were recorded for this clone. The DNA for the CDR3 is TGTGCCTGGAGCCAGGTATCTAACTATGGCTACACCTTC. Its protein is CAWSQVSNYGYTF. The chain employs TRBV30 and TRBJ1-2; D gene ambiguous. The CDR3 spans 13 residues. V lost 3 bases to trimming and J lost 0 bases, with 8 bases between them. Looked up from germline, CDR1 is GTSNPN and CDR2 is SVGIG (reference sequence).

The rearrangement joins TRBV30 to TRBJ2-1; 7 bases agree with TRBD2. CDR3 size: 13 residues. The germline CDR1 and CDR2 sequences are GTSNPN and SVGIG (reference sequence). Germline trimming cut 5 bases from V and 9 bases from J; bases unmatched to any gene: 10. The CDR3 DNA is TGTGCCTGGGCGACTAGCCGGTTGACTGAGCAGTTCTTC. Amino acids: CAWATSRLTEQFF.

This sequence joins TRBV19 and TRBJ2-5; D perhaps matches TRBD1 (6 bases). Looked up from germline, CDR1 is LNHDA and CDR2 is SQIVND (reference sequence). V was clipped by 4 bases and J by 5 bases, with 8 bases between them. The CDR3 spans 12 residues. This CDR3 reads CASSTGVETQYF. CDR3 coding DNA: TGTGCCAGTAGTACAGGGGTGGAGACCCAGTACTTC.

The rearrangement links TRBV21-1 to TRBJ2-7; the table's D call TRBD2 went unverified against the DNA. TRBV21-1 counts as a pseudogene. The CDR3 covers 14 residues. The CDR3 nucleotides are TGTGCCAGCAGCCGACCGACGAGGCGGCTCGAGCAGTACTTC. Protein product: CASSRPTRRLEQYF.

This clone has just a few counts. J is TRBJ2-1 and V is TRBV4-1, with a weak D call TRBD2 (5 bases). CDR1 is MGHRA and CDR2 is YSYEKL in the germline V gene. The V gene lost 0 bases and the J gene lost 11 bases, with 17 bases spanning the gap. This CDR3 spans 15 amino acids. For the CDR3, the DNA is TGCGCCAGCAGCCAAGACCCTAGCTCCATAGGGAAGCAGTTCTTC. Translated, it gives CASSQDPSSIGKQFF.

The genes are TRBV6-2 or TRBV6-3 and TRBJ2-5; 7 bases align to TRBD2. The germline V gene encodes CDR1 MNHEY and CDR2 SVGEGT. Trimming removed 4 bases from V and 5 bases from J; junction bases left unmatched: 10. The CDR3 covers 15 residues. The CDR3 nucleotides read TGTGCCAGCAGTTCGGGGACTATTGGATGGGAGACCCAGTACTTC. Translation gives CASSSGTIGWETQYF.

CDR3 DNA: TGTGCCAGCAGCTTAGAAGCCGGAAACACCATATATTTT. This sequence encodes CASSLEAGNTIYF. This chain links TRBV11-3 with TRBJ1-3; the D is unclear. Trimming removed 0 bases at V and 4 bases at J, with 4 bases between. There are 13 residues in the CDR3. CDR1 and CDR2 from the germline V gene are SGHNT and YENEEA.

The chain combines TRBV4-2 with TRBJ1-1; 8 bases are shared with TRBD1. From germline, CDR1 is LGHNA and CDR2 YNFKEQ. The junction had 3 bases not matched to a gene; V was cut back by 3 bases and J by 0 bases. There are 15 residues in the CDR3. The CDR3 region is CASSQEDRVNTEAFF. CDR3 nucleotides: TGTGCCAGCAGCCAGGAGGACAGGGTGAACACTGAAGCTTTCTTT.

The chain is built from TRBV6-5 and TRBJ1-1; no clear D. Germline CDR1 is MNHEY and CDR2 is SVGAGI. This CDR3 region has 11 residues. Trimming left V 6 bases short and J 3 bases short, with 5 bases between. In DNA form, the CDR3 reads TGTGCCAGCAGCGCGTACACTGAAGCTTTCTTT. It codes for CASSAYTEAFF.

The sample holds one count of this clone. The V call is TRBV5-5, the J call TRBJ2-7, with 9 bases that match TRBD1. The CDR3 is 16 residues long. Germline values: CDR1 SGHKS, CDR2 YYEKEE (reference sequence). Trimming took 0 bases from V and 3 from J; bases not matched to a gene: 7. CDR3 bases: TGTGCCAGCAGCTTGGCCAGATCGGACAGGGGCTACGAGCAGTACTTC. Translation gives CASSLARSDRGYEQYF.

The rearrangement links TRBV19 to TRBJ2-1, with 15 bases that match TRBD2. The CDR3 length is 18 residues. V trimming: 6 bases; J trimming: 2 bases; junction bases outside the gene matches: 8. Germline assignment: CDR1 LNHDA and CDR2 SQIVND (reference sequence). The CDR3 sequence is CASSRRTSGGATYNEQFF. As DNA, the CDR3 is TGTGCCAGTAGCCGTCGGACTAGCGGGGGGGCCACCTACAATGAGCAGTTCTTC.

The CDR3 nucleotides are TGTGCCACCAGGGCGACAGGGGGTTTGTCGGGTGGCTACACCTTC. Translating gives CATRATGGLSGGYTF. The rearrangement links TRBV24-1 to TRBJ1-2; 9 nucleotides align to TRBD1. CDR3 length: 15 residues. V was pared by 7 bases and J by 7 bases, with 12 bases of the junction left unmatched. The germline V gene has CDR1 KGHDR and CDR2 SFDVKD.

The rearrangement uses TRBV30 and TRBJ2-7; the D is unclear. CDR3 size: 11 residues. The V gene lost 4 bases and the J gene lost 4 bases, with 8 bases spanning the gap. CDR1 and CDR2 (germline): GTSNPN, SVGIG (reference sequence). This CDR3 reads CAWKQSYEQYF. As DNA, the CDR3 is TGTGCCTGGAAACAAAGTTACGAGCAGTACTTC. Supplemented by reference TRBV30 and TRBJ2-7, the full variable domain reads SQTIHQWPATLVQPVGSPLSLECTVEGTSNPNLYWYRQAAGRGLQLLFYSVGIGQISSEVPQNLSASRPQDRQFILSSKKLLLSDSGFYLCAWKQSYEQYFGPGTRLTVT.

This chain joins TRBV30 and TRBJ2-7; D is uncertain. Germline CDR1 GTSNPN, CDR2 SVGIG (reference sequence). This CDR3 comprises 11 residues. V shed 3 bases and J shed 6 bases, with 9 bases lying between them. In nucleotides, the CDR3 is TGTGCCTGGAGCAAGGCGGTCGAGCAGTACTTC. It yields the protein CAWSKAVEQYF.

J is TRBJ2-5 and V is TRBV18; 7 bases are shared with TRBD1. The CDR3 length is 13 residues. V lost 4 bases to trimming and J lost 3 bases; unmatched junction nucleotides: 2. In germline, CDR1 is KGHSH, CDR2 LQKENI. The CDR3 DNA follows: TGTGCCAGCTCACAGGGGGCTAAAGAGACCCAGTACTTC. Its protein is CASSQGAKETQYF.

The V gene is TRBV15, the J gene TRBJ1-2; D gene ambiguous. This CDR3 comprises 16 residues. Per the germline V gene, CDR1 is LNHNV and CDR2 is YYDKDF (reference sequence). Trimming left V 1 base short and J 3 bases short, with 15 bases between. CDR3 DNA sequence: TGTGCCACCAGCAGAGTTGGCTCCTCGGGTTACTATGGCTACACCTTC. It translates to CATSRVGSSGYYGYTF.